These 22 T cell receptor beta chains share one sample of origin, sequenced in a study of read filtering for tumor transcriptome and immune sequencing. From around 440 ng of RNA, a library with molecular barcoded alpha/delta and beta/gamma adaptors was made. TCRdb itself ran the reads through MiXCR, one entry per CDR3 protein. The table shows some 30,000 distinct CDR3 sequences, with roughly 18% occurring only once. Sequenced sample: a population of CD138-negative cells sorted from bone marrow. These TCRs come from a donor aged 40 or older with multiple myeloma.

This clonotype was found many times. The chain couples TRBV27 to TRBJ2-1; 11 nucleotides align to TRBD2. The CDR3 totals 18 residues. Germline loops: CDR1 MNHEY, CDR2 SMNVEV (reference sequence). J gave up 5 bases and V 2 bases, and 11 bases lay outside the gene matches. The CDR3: CASSLPPTSGNGHNEQFF. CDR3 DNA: TGTGCCAGCAGTTTACCCCCGACTAGCGGGAACGGCCACAATGAGCAGTTCTTC.

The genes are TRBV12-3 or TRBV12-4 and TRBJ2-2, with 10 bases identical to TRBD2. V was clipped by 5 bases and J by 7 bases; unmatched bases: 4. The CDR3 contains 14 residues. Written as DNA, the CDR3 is TGTGCCAGCAGTGAGCGGGGGGGTGGCGGGGAGCTGTTTTTT. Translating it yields CASSERGGGGELFF.

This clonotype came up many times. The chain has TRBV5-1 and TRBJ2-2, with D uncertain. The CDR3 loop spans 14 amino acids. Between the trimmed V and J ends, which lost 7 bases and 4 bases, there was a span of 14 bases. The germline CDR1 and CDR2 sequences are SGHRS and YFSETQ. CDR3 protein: CASWNASLTGELFF. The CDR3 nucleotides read TGCGCCAGCTGGAACGCTTCCCTCACCGGGGAGCTGTTTTTT. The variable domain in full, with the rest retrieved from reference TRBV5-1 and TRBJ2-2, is KAGVTQTPRYLIKTRGQQVTLSCSPISGHRSVSWYQQTPGQGLQFLFEYFSETQRNKGNFPGRFSGRQFSNSRSEMNVSTLELGDSALYLCASWNASLTGELFFGEGSRLTVL.

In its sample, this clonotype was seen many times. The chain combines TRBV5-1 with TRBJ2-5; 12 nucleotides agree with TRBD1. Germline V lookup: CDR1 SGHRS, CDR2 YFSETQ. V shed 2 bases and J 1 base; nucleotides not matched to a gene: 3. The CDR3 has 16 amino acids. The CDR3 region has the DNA TGCGCCAGCAGCTTTACGGGACAGGGGGCCCAAGAGACCCAGTACTTC. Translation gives CASSFTGQGAQETQYF.

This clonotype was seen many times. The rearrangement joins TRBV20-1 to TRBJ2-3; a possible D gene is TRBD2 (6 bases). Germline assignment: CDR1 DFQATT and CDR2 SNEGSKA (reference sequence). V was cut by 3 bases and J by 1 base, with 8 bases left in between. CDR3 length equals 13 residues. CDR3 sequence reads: CSASGGGTDTQYF. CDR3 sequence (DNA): TGCAGTGCTAGCGGGGGAGGCACAGATACGCAGTATTTT.

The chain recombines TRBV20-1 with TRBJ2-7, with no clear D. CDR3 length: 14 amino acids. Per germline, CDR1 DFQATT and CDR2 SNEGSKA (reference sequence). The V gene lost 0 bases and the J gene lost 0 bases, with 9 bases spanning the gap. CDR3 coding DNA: TGCAGTGCTAGAGACCGTCAACGCTCCTACGAGCAGTACTTC. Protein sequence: CSARDRQRSYEQYF.

Here the CDR3 reads CASRRTSGGLITNTQYF. The DNA of the CDR3 is TGTGCCAGCAGACGGACTAGCGGGGGGCTCATCACGAATACGCAGTATTTT. This chain links TRBV6-2 or TRBV6-3 with TRBJ2-3; 14 bases match TRBD2. Trimming cost V 6 bases and J 7 bases; bases outside gene matches: 12. The germline V gene encodes CDR1 MNHEY and CDR2 SVGEGT. CDR3 size: 17 residues.

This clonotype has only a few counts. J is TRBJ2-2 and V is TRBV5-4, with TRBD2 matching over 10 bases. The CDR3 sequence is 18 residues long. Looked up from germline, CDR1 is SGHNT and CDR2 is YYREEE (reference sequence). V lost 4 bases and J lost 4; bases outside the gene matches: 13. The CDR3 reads CASSQDPGTSEVTGELFF. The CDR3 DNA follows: TGTGCCAGCAGCCAAGACCCCGGGACTAGCGAGGTCACCGGGGAGCTGTTTTTT.

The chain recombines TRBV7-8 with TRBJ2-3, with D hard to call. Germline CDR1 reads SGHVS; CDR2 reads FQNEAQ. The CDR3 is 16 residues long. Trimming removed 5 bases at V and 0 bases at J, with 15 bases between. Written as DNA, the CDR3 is TGTGCCAGCAGCCACGCGAGCGCTCCTAGCACAGATACGCAGTATTTT. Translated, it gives CASSHASAPSTDTQYF.

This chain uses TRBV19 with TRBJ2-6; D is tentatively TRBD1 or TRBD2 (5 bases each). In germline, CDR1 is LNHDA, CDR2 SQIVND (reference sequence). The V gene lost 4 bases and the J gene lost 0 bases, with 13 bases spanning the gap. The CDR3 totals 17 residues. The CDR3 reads CASSRGPPISGANVLTF. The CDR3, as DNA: TGTGCCAGTAGTAGGGGACCTCCCATCTCTGGGGCCAACGTCCTGACTTTC.

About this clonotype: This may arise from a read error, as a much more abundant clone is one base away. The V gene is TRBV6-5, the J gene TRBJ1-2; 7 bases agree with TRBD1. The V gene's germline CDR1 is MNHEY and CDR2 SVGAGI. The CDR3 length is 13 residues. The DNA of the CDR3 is TGTGCCAGCGCCGGGACAGCTAATTATGGCTACACCTTC. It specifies CASAGTANYGYTF.

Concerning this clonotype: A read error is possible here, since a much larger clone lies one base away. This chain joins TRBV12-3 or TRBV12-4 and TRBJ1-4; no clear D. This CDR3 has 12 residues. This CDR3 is CASRRHGERLFF. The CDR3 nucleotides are TGTGCCAGCAGGCGGCATGGTGAAAGACTGTTTTTT.

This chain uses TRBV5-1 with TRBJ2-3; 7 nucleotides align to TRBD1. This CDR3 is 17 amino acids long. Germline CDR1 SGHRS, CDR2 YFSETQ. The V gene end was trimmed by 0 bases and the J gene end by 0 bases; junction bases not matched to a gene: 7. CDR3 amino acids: CASSLGRQGTSTDTQYF. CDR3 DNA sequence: TGCGCCAGCAGCTTGGGCCGACAGGGCACTAGCACAGATACGCAGTATTTT. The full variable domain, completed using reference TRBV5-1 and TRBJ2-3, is KAGVTQTPRYLIKTRGQQVTLSCSPISGHRSVSWYQQTPGQGLQFLFEYFSETQRNKGNFPGRFSGRQFSNSRSEMNVSTLELGDSALYLCASSLGRQGTSTDTQYFGPGTRLTVL.

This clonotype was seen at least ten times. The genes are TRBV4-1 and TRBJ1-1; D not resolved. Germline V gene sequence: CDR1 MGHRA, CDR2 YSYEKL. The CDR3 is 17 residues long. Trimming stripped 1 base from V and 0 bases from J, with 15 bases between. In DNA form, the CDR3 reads TGCGCCAGCAGCCAAGTAGAAGAGGGCCCTATGAACACTGAAGCTTTCTTT. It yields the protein CASSQVEEGPMNTEAFF.

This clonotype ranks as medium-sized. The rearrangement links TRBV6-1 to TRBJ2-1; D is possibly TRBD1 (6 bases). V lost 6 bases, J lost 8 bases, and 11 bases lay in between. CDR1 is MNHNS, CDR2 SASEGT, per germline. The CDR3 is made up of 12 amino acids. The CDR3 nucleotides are TGTGCCAGCAGACTCTCAGGGGATGAGCAGTTCTTC. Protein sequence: CASRLSGDEQFF.

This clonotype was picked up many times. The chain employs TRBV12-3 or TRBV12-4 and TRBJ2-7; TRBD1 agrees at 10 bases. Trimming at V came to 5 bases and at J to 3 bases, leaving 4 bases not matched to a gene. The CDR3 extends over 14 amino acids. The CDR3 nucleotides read TGTGCCAGCAGTCGGGACAGGGGAAACTACGAGCAGTACTTC. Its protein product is CASSRDRGNYEQYF.

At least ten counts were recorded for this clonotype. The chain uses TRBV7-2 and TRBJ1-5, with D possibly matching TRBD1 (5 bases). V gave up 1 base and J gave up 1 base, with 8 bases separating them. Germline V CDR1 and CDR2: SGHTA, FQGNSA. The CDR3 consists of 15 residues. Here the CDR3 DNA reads TGTGCCAGCAGCTTAGGACAGACAAGCAATCAGCCCCAGCATTTT. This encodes CASSLGQTSNQPQHF.

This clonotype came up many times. CDR3 sequence reads: CSVGQSSYNEQFF. In DNA, the CDR3 is TGCAGCGTCGGACAAAGCTCCTACAATGAGCAGTTCTTC. V and J are TRBV29-1 and TRBJ2-1; maybe TRBD1 (5 bases). Germline CDR1 reads SQVTM; CDR2 reads ANQGSEA. V was clipped by 6 bases and J by 0 bases, with 9 bases between them. This CDR3 region has 13 residues.

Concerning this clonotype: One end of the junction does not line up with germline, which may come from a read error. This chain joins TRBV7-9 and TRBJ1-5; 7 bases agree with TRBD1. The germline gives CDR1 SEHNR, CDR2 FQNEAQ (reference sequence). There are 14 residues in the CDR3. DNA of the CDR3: TGTGTCAGCAGCTTGGGACAGAGAGATCAGCCCCAGCATTTT. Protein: CVSSLGQRDQPQHF.

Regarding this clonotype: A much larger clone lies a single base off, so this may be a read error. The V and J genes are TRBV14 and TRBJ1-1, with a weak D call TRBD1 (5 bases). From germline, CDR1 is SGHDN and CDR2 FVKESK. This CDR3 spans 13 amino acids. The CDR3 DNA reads TGTGCCCGCAGCCAAGAAAATGACAGAGAAGCTTTCTTT. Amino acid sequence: CARSQENDREAFF.

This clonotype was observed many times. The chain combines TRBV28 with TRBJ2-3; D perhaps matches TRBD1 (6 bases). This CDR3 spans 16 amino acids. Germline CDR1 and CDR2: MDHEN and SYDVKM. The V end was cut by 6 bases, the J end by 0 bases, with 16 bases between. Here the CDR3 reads CASSHTQGLSTDTQYF. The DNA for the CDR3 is TGTGCCAGCAGCCACACCCAGGGGCTAAGCACAGATACGCAGTATTTT.

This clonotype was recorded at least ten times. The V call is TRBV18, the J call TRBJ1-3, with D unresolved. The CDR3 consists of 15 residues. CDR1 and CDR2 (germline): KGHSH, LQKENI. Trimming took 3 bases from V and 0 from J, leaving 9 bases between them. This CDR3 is CASSPPGDSGNTIYF. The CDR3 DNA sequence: TGTGCCAGCTCACCTCCAGGAGACTCTGGAAACACCATATATTTT.